This T cell receptor (beta chain) was sequenced during a study of blood T cell repertoires in COVID-19. About the study: Specimens from acute and convalescent COVID-19 originated in the United States, Italy and Spain. T cells, B-cell-depleted T cells, or PBMCs supplied cDNA or gDNA.

Authors' processing steps: The authors estimated nucleated cell counts from reference gene primer amplification. Sequencing was performed with immunoSEQ multiplex PCR; in TCRdb, only in-frame clones are kept and a portion is missing. D and trimming come from the DNA, and the V and J calls and clone size come from that table. The sample contains over 250,000 clones, about 87% of which appear only once. Trimming took 6 bases from V and 7 from J; bases not matched to a gene: 10. The CDR3 is 14 residues long. The V gene's germline CDR1 is MNHEY and CDR2 SMNVEV (reference sequence). Sequencing was performed on peripheral blood. The source of this sequence is a man aged 55 to 69 who had recovered from COVID-19. This chain links TRBV27 with TRBJ1-1; 8 nucleotides align to TRBD1. CDR3 loop: CASRAGQATFEAFF. CDR3 nucleotide sequence: TGTGCCAGCAGGGCGGGACAGGCCACGTTTGAAGCTTTCTTT.